This TCR beta chain comes out of a study of control samples from healthy donors and cancer patients. This CDR3 has 16 residues. V dropped 5 bases and J dropped 6; count of bases not matched to a gene: 7. CDR1 is SGHAT and CDR2 is FQNNGV in the germline V gene. Data came from immunoSEQ multiplex PCR; TCRdb stores just in-frame clones and leaves some out. This sample has 150,000 to 200,000 clones; 70% to 90% occur once, and the top ten carry 9.5% to 15%. The chain joins TRBV11-2 to TRBJ2-3; 14 bases are shared with TRBD2. The sequenced material came from blood. The sequence came from a man aged 25 to 40 in good health. The CDR3 DNA is TGTGCCAGCAGCCCGGGGACTAGCGGGAGTATGGATACGCAGTATTTT. It specifies CASSPGTSGSMDTQYF.